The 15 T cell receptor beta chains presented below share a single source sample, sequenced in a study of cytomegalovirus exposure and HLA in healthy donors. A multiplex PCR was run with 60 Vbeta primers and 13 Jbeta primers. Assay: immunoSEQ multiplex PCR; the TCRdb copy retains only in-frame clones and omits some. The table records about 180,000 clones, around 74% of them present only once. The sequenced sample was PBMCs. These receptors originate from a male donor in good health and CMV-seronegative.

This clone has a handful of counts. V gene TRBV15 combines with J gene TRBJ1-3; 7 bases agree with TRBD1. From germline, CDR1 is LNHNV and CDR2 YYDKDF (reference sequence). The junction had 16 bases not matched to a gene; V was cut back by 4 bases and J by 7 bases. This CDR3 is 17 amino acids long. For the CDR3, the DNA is TGTGCCACCAGCACTGAGGGGACAGCTAAGCGTTGGAACACCATATATTTT. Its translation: CATSTEGTAKRWNTIYF.

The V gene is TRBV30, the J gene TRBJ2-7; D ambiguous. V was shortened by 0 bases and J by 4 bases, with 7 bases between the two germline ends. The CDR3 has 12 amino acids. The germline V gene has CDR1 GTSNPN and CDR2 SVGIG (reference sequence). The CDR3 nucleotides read TGTGCCTGGAGTGTAGAGACTTACGAGCAGTACTTC. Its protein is CAWSVETYEQYF.

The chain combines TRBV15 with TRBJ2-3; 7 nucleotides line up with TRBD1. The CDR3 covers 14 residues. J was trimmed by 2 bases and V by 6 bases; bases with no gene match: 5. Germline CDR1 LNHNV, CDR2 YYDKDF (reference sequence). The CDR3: CATRSQGDTDTQYF. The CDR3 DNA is TGTGCCACCAGGTCCCAGGGGGACACAGATACGCAGTATTTT.

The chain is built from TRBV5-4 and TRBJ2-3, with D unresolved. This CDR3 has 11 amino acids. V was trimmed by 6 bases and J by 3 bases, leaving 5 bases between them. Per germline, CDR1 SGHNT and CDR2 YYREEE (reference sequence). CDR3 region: CASTSTDTQYF. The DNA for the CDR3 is TGTGCCAGCACCAGTACAGATACGCAGTATTTT.

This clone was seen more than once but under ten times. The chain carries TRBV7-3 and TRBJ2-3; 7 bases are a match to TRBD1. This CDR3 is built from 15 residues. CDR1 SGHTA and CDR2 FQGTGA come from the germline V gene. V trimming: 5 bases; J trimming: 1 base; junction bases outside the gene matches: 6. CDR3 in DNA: TGTGCCAGCAGCCTACAGGGGATGGGCACAGATACGCAGTATTTT. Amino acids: CASSLQGMGTDTQYF.

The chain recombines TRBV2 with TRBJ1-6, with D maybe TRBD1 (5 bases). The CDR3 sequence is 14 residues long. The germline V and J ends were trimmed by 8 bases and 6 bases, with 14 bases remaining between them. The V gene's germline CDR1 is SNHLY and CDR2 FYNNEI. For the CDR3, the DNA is TGTGCCAGCGTCGAATTGGGGGGTAATTCACCCCTCCACTTT. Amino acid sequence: CASVELGGNSPLHF.

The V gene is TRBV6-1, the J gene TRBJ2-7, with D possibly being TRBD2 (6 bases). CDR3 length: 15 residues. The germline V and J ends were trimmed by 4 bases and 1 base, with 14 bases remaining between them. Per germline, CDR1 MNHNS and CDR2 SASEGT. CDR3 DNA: TGTGCCAGCAGTGGGCAGGGAGGAATTTCCTACGAGCAGTACTTC. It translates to CASSGQGGISYEQYF.

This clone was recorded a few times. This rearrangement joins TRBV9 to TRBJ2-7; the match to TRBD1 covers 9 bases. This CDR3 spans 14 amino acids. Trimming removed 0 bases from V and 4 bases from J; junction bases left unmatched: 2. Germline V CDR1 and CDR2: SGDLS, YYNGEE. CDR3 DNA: TGTGCCAGCAGCGTAGGACAGGGGGGTTACGAGCAGTACTTC. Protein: CASSVGQGGYEQYF. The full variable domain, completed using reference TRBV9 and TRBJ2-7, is DSGVTQTPKHLITATGQRVTLRCSPRSGDLSVYWYQQSLDQGLQFLIQYYNGEERAKGNILERFSAQQFPDLHSELNLSSLELGDSALYFCASSVGQGGYEQYFGPGTRLTVT.

The CDR3 is CAINLGTSGGTDTQYF. CDR3 DNA sequence: TGTGCCATCAACCTAGGGACTAGCGGGGGCACAGATACGCAGTATTTT. The V gene is TRBV10-3, the J gene TRBJ2-3, with 13 bases fitting TRBD2. Germline V gene sequence: CDR1 ENHRY, CDR2 SYGVKD. The trim removed 7 bases at V and 1 base at J, leaving 5 bases unmatched. The CDR3 extends over 16 amino acids.

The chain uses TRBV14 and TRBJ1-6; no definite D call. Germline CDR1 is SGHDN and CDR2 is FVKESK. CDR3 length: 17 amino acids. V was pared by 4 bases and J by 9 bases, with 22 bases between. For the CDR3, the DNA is TGTGCCAGCAGCCGAAAGGCGGGTATATACGGCTTTTCACCCCTCCACTTT. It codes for CASSRKAGIYGFSPLHF.

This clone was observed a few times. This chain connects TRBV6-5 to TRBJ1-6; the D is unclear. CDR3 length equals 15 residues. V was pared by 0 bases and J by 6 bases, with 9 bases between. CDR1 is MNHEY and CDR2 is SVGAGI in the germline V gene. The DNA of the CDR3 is TGTGCCAGCAGTTACTCGCCGGGATCTAATTCACCCCTCCACTTT. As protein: CASSYSPGSNSPLHF.

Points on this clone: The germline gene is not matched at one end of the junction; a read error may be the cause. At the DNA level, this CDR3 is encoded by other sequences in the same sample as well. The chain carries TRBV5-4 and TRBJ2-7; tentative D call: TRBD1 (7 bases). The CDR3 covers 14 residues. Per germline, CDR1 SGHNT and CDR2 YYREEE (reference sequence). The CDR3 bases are TGCGCCAGCAGCTTGGAGGCCAGGGGGACTGAGCAGTACTTC. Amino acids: CASSLEARGTEQYF. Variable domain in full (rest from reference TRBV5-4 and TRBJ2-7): ETGVTQSPTHLIKTRGQQVTLRCSSQSGHNTVSWYQQALGQGPQFIFQYYREEENGRGNFPPRFSGLQFPNYSSELNVNALELDDSALYLCASSLEARGTEQYFGPGTRLTVT.

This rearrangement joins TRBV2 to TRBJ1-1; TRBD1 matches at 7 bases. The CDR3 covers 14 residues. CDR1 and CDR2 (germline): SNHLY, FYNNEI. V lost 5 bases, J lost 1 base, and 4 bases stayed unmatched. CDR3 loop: CASSPDRENTEAFF. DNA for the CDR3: TGTGCCAGCAGTCCCGACAGGGAGAACACTGAAGCTTTCTTT.

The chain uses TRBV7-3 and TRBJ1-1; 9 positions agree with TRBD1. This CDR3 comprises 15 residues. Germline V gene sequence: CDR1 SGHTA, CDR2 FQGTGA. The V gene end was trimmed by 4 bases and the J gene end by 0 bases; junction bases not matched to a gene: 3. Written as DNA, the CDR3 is TGTGCCAGCAGCTCTGGACAGGGGATGAACACTGAAGCTTTCTTT. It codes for CASSSGQGMNTEAFF.

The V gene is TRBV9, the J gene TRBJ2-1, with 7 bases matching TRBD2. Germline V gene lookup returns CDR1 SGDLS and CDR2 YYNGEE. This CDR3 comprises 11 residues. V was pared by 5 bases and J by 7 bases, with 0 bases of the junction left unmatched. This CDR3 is CASRGGNEQFF. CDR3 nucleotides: TGTGCCAGCAGGGGAGGGAATGAGCAGTTCTTC.